What follows describes a single T cell receptor (beta chain). The sample is drawn from a study of long-term antiretroviral therapy in people with HIV. Every participant with HIV received treatment in the United States. The immunoSEQ assay was v3.0, run at survey level. TCRdb's table, derived via immunoSEQ multiplex PCR, lists solely in-frame clones and lacks some. Of around 28,000 clones detected, about 85% appear once; the ten largest clones hold approximately 10%. The CDR3 has 16 amino acids. Germline V gene sequence: CDR1 MRHNA, CDR2 SNTAGT. V trimming: 3 bases; J trimming: 0 bases; junction bases outside the gene matches: 2.

The chain combines TRBV6-4 with TRBJ2-3; 11 positions match TRBD2. The sequence was collected from a man aged 40-50 years with HIV. Sequenced here: unsorted PBMCs, sampled 2.3 years after starting antiretroviral therapy. The CDR3 loop is CASSEASGGSTDTQYF. For the CDR3, the DNA is TGTGCCAGCAGTGAAGCTAGCGGGGGGAGCACAGATACGCAGTATTTT.